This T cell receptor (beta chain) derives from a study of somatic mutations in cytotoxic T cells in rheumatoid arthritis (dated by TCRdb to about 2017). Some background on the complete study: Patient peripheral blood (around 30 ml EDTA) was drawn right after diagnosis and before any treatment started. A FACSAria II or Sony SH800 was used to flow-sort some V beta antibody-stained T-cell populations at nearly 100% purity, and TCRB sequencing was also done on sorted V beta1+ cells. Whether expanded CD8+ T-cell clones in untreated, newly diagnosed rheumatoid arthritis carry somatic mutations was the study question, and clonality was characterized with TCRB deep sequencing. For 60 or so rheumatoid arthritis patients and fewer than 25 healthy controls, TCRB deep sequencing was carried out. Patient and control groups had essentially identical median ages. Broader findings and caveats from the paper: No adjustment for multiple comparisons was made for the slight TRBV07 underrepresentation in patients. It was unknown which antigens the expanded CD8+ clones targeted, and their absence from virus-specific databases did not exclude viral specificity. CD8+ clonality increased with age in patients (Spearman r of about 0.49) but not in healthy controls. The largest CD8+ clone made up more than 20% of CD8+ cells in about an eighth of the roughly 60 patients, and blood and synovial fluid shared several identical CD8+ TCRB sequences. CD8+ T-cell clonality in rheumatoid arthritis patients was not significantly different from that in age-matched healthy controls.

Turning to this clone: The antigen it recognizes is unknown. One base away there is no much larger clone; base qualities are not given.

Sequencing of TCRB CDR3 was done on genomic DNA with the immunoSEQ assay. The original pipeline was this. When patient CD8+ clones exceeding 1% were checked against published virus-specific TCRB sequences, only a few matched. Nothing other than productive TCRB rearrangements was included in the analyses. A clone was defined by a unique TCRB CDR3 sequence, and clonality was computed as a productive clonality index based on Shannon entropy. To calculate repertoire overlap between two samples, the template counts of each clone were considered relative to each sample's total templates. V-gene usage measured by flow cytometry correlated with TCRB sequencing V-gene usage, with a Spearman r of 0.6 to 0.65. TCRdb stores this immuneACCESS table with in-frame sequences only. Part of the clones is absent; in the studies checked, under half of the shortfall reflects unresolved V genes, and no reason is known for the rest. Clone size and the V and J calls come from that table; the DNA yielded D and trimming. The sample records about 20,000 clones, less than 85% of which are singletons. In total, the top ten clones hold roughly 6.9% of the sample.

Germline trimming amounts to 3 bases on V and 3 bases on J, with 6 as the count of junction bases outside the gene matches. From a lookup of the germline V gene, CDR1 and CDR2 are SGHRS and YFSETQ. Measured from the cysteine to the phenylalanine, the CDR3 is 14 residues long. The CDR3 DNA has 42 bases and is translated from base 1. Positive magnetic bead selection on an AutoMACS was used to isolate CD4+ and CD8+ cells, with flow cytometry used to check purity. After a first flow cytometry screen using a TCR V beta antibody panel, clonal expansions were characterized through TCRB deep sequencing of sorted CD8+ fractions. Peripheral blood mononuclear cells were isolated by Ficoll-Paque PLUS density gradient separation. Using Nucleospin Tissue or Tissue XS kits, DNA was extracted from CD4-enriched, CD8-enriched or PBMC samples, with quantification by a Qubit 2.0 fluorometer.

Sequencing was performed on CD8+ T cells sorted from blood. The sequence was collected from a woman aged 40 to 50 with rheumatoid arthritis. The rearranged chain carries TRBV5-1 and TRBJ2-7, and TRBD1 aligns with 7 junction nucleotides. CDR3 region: CASSWSGQHYEQYF. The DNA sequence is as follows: TGCGCCAGCAGCTGGTCGGGACAGCACTACGAGCAGTACTTC.